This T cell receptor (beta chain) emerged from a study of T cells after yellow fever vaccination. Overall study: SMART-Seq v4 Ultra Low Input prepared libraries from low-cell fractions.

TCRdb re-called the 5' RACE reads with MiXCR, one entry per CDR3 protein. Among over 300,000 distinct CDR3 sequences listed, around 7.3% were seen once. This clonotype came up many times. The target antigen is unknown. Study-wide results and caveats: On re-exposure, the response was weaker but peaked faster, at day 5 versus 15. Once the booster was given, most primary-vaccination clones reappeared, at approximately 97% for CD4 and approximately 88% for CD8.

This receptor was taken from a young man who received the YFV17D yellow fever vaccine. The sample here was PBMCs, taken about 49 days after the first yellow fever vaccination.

Here the CDR3 reads CASSLRGSAYEQYF. The DNA of the CDR3 is TGTGCCAGCAGTTTAAGGGGTTCCGCCTACGAGCAGTACTTC. This chain links TRBV27 with TRBJ2-7; possible D gene TRBD1, 5 bases. CDR1 is MNHEY and CDR2 is SMNVEV in the germline V gene (reference sequence). V gave up 2 bases and J gave up 2 bases, with 10 bases separating them. The CDR3 spans 14 residues.